This T cell receptor (beta chain) is drawn from a study of blood T cell repertoires in COVID-19. Germline CDR1 reads LGHDT; CDR2 reads YNNKEL (reference sequence). This CDR3 comprises 15 residues. The ends were cut back, 4 bases at V and 0 bases at J, with 13 bases in the middle. Repertoires were generated with immunoSEQ multiplex PCR, while TCRdb's copy carries only in-frame clones and drops some. Here the sample spans about 300,000 clones, 70% to 90% being singletons. This sequence was found in a man aged 70-80 years with acute or convalescent COVID-19. The rearrangement uses TRBV3-1 (or the pseudogene TRBV3-2) and TRBJ2-7, with a possible D match to TRBD2 (6 bases). The sample was peripheral blood. CDR3 nucleotide sequence: TGTGCCAGCAGCCCGGGGACGGGGGACTCCTACGAGCAGTACTTC. Amino acid sequence: CASSPGTGDSYEQYF.